This TCR beta chain emerged from a study of shared clonotypes between healthy human individuals. This CDR3 has 14 amino acids. J gave up 4 bases and V 3 bases, and 4 bases lay outside the gene matches. Germline-derived CDR1 and CDR2 are SGHRS and YFSETQ. Using immunoSEQ multiplex PCR, the repertoire was profiled, and TCRdb retains in-frame clones only, with some absent. The table records a few million clones, 80% to 95% of them present only once. Sequenced: naive CD4+ T cells from PBMCs. The subset here: CD45RA+ positively selected. This receptor was identified in a man between 18 and 35 years old in good health. Some clones in this sample may be carry-over from other donors' samples. The gene calls are TRBV5-1 and TRBJ2-7; TRBD2 matches 10 bases. The CDR3, as DNA: TGCGCCAGCAGCTCCACAGCGGGAGGGTACGAGCAGTACTTC. Amino acids: CASSSTAGGYEQYF. Drawing the rest from reference TRBV5-1 and TRBJ2-7, the complete variable domain is KAGVTQTPRYLIKTRGQQVTLSCSPISGHRSVSWYQQTPGQGLQFLFEYFSETQRNKGNFPGRFSGRQFSNSRSEMNVSTLELGDSALYLCASSSTAGGYEQYFGPGTRLTVT.